The clone carrying this T cell receptor (beta chain) was counted ten times or more. Its antigen is undetermined. The data derive from a study of CD8 T cells in ankylosing spondylitis. Findings and limits, study-wide: About eight highly homologous variants made up a TCR beta motif that seemed to typify ankylosing spondylitis blood.

Losses at the gene ends were 5 bases for V and 0 bases for J; bases not matched to a gene: 3. The CDR3 runs 16 residues. From germline, CDR1 is SGHVS and CDR2 FNYEAQ. TCRdb reprocessed the 5' RACE reads via MiXCR and lists one record per CDR3 protein. The sample lists about 130,000 distinct CDR3 sequences; roughly a tenth were seen once. The sample consisted of blood, either unsorted or a sorted T cell fraction (not recorded which). This receptor was obtained from a male donor with ankylosing spondylitis or in good health (not recorded which). V is TRBV7-6 and J is TRBJ2-6, with 8 bases identical to TRBD1. For the CDR3, the DNA is TGTGCCAGCAGCAAGACAGGGGCCTCTGGGGCCAACGTCCTGACTTTC. Protein sequence: CASSKTGASGANVLTF.